Below, 27 T cell receptor beta chains from the same sample are listed, as sequenced in a study of blood T cell repertoires in COVID-19 (dated by TCRdb to 2019 to 2021). The library was produced with the immunoSEQ multiplex PCR assay. Not all clones reach the TCRdb copy of this immuneACCESS table, which keeps in-frame sequences only. Checked studies attribute under half of the gap to unresolved V genes and leave the rest unexplained. A total of fewer than 350,000 clones appear in this sample, roughly 93% of them only once. The ten largest clones capture about 2.5% of the sample. What was sequenced was PBMCs or T cells enriched from blood (not recorded which). These receptors all stem from a woman in her thirties or forties with acute COVID-19.

The chain has TRBV9 and TRBJ2-3; the D gene is possibly TRBD2 (7 bases). V lost 4 bases and J lost 2, with 17 bases in between. This CDR3 is built from 16 residues. CDR1 is SGDLS and CDR2 is YYNGEE in the germline V gene. This CDR3 is CASSPRGAEVTDTQYF. The CDR3 bases are TGTGCCAGCAGCCCCCGGGGGGCGGAAGTCACAGATACGCAGTATTTT.

The chain has TRBV27 and TRBJ1-5; TRBD1 agrees at 11 bases. V shed 4 bases, J shed 6 bases, and the junction held 5 bases outside the gene matches. Germline V lookup: CDR1 MNHEY, CDR2 SMNVEV (reference sequence). The CDR3 consists of 15 residues. CDR3 amino acids: CASSSGQGGGQPQHF. The DNA for the CDR3 is TGTGCCAGCAGTTCGGGACAGGGGGGAGGTCAGCCCCAGCATTTT.

The genes are TRBV7-2 and TRBJ1-3, with a tentative D call TRBD1 (6 bases). Germline V CDR1 and CDR2: SGHTA, FQGNSA. V was shortened by 5 bases and J by 2 bases, with 10 bases between the two germline ends. The CDR3 is 14 residues long. The DNA for the CDR3 is TGTGCCAGCAGCAACAGGGTAACTGGAAACACCATATATTTT. This encodes CASSNRVTGNTIYF.

This clone was seen once. The chain uses TRBV12-3 or TRBV12-4 and TRBJ1-5; 9 positions agree with TRBD1. The CDR3 is 13 amino acids. V lost 3 bases to trimming and J lost 6 bases; unmatched junction nucleotides: 0. The CDR3 region has the DNA TGTGCCAGCAGTTTGACAGGGGGTCAGCCCCAGCATTTT. As protein: CASSLTGGQPQHF.

The chain carries TRBV19 and TRBJ2-1; 8 nucleotides match TRBD1. Looked up from germline, CDR1 is LNHDA and CDR2 is SQIVND (reference sequence). The J segment lost 7 bases and the V segment lost 0 bases, leaving 5 bases of the junction unmatched. CDR3 length: 15 amino acids. The CDR3 sequence: CASSIDSGGWNEQFF. The DNA for the CDR3 is TGTGCCAGTAGTATAGATTCAGGGGGCTGGAATGAGCAGTTCTTC.

V gene TRBV28 combines with J gene TRBJ2-1, with TRBD2 identical over 9 bases. This CDR3 region has 13 residues. Germline V CDR1 and CDR2: MDHEN, SYDVKM. With V trimmed by 6 bases and J by 10 bases, 7 bases remained unmatched. The CDR3 reads CASRAGGLIEQFF. DNA for the CDR3: TGTGCCAGCAGAGCGGGGGGACTAATAGAGCAGTTCTTC.

CDR3 region: CASSRPGTSGRNEQYF. The CDR3 DNA follows: TGTGCCAGCAGCAGACCCGGGACTAGCGGGAGGAACGAGCAGTACTTC. The genes are TRBV21-1 and TRBJ2-7; the DNA was not compared with TRBD2, the D call given in the table. TRBV21-1 is a documented pseudogene. The CDR3 spans 16 residues.

The gene calls are TRBV3-1 (or the pseudogene TRBV3-2) and TRBJ2-1, with 14 bases identical to TRBD2. V shed 1 base, J shed 7 bases, and the junction held 3 bases outside the gene matches. This CDR3 is built from 16 residues. Germline values: CDR1 LGHDT, CDR2 YNNKEL (reference sequence). The CDR3 DNA sequence: TGTGCCAGCAGCCAAGGTGGGACTAGCGGGGGAAATGAGCAGTTCTTC. Protein sequence: CASSQGGTSGGNEQFF.

The V and J genes are TRBV20-1 and TRBJ2-1, with 7 bases that match TRBD2. This CDR3 region has 15 residues. Germline V gene data show CDR1 as DFQATT and CDR2 as SNEGSKA (reference sequence). Losses at the gene ends were 3 bases for V and 6 bases for J; bases not matched to a gene: 11. CDR3 sequence (DNA): TGCAGTGCTAGTACCCTCGCGGGAGCCTCCAATGAGCAGTTCTTC. Its protein is CSASTLAGASNEQFF.

V and J are TRBV14 and TRBJ2-7; TRBD2 aligns across 9 bases. V lost 4 bases to trimming and J lost 4 bases; unmatched junction nucleotides: 11. The CDR3 is made up of 16 amino acids. From germline, CDR1 is SGHDN and CDR2 FVKESK. Here the CDR3 reads CASSPLGSSGIYEQYF. For the CDR3, the DNA is TGTGCCAGCAGCCCCTTAGGCTCTAGCGGGATTTACGAGCAGTACTTC.

The chain employs TRBV19 and TRBJ2-3, with a tentative D call TRBD2 (6 bases). The CDR3 is 17 amino acids. Per germline, CDR1 LNHDA and CDR2 SQIVND (reference sequence). Trimming took 5 bases from V and 2 from J, leaving 20 bases between them. Here the CDR3 reads CASSLEGTSVFTDTQYF. The CDR3 DNA reads as TGTGCCAGTAGTTTGGAGGGGACCTCGGTTTTCACAGATACGCAGTATTTT.

This clone was counted once. The CDR3 reads CASSPWADYGYTF. CDR3 nucleotides: TGTGCCAGTAGTCCCTGGGCAGACTATGGCTACACCTTC. The rearrangement links TRBV19 to TRBJ1-2; D remains ambiguous. The CDR3 has 13 residues. The germline V gene encodes CDR1 LNHDA and CDR2 SQIVND (reference sequence). V lost 5 bases, J lost 3 bases, and 10 bases lay in between.

The CDR3 DNA follows: TGTGCCAGCAGCTTAACCGGGACAGGGTACGAGCAGTACTTC. Translation: CASSLTGTGYEQYF. The chain recombines TRBV11-2 with TRBJ2-7, with TRBD1 matching 9 bases. This CDR3 is 14 amino acids long. V dropped 2 bases and J dropped 4; count of bases not matched to a gene: 3. Germline CDR1 and CDR2: SGHAT and FQNNGV.

In DNA, the CDR3 is TGCGCCAGCAGCCAAGTTCTAGATACGCAGTATTTT. Its translation is CASSQVLDTQYF. The gene calls are TRBV4-1 and TRBJ2-3; D is unresolved. The CDR3 contains 12 residues. The V gene lost 1 base and the J gene lost 5 bases, with 4 bases spanning the gap. Germline CDR1 reads MGHRA; CDR2 reads YSYEKL.

This rearrangement joins TRBV6-2 or TRBV6-3 to TRBJ1-2; no clear D. Germline V gene sequence: CDR1 MNHEY, CDR2 SVGEGT. With 1 base removed from V and 3 bases from J, the gap between germline ends came to 9 bases. The CDR3 has 14 residues. This chain's CDR3 is CASSYLGGDYGYTF. The DNA of the CDR3 is TGTGCCAGCAGTTACTTAGGCGGCGACTATGGCTACACCTTC.

This chain joins TRBV24-1 and TRBJ2-7, with 10 positions matching TRBD2. The CDR3 length is 14 residues. V trimming: 4 bases; J trimming: 5 bases; junction bases outside the gene matches: 4. The germline gives CDR1 KGHDR, CDR2 SFDVKD. The CDR3 region has the DNA TGTGCCACCAGTGACCCTGGGACTAGCGACGAGCAGTACTTC. Protein product: CATSDPGTSDEQYF.

This sequence joins TRBV28 and TRBJ2-7; D is possibly TRBD1 (6 bases). Looked up from germline, CDR1 is MDHEN and CDR2 is SYDVKM. V lost 5 bases, J lost 4 bases, and 9 bases lay in between. The CDR3 runs to 12 residues. The CDR3 is CASSPGQYEQYF. DNA of the CDR3: TGTGCCAGCAGTCCAGGACAGTACGAGCAGTACTTC.

The rearrangement links TRBV19 to TRBJ2-1, with D possibly being TRBD1 (6 bases). V lost 5 bases to trimming and J lost 0 bases, with 11 bases between them. Germline CDR1 and CDR2: LNHDA and SQIVND (reference sequence). The CDR3 totals 15 residues. The CDR3 sequence is CASSGQSYSYNEQFF. The CDR3 coding sequence is TGTGCCAGTAGTGGACAGTCTTACTCCTACAATGAGCAGTTCTTC.

The chain links TRBV3-1 (or the pseudogene TRBV3-2) to TRBJ2-7; the match to TRBD1 covers 7 bases. Germline V gene lookup returns CDR1 LGHDT and CDR2 YNNKEL (reference sequence). The V and J ends lost 4 bases and 3 bases, in that order; junction bases with no gene match: 9. The CDR3 totals 15 residues. In DNA, the CDR3 is TGTGCCAGCAGCCCACGACAGGGCGTCAGCTACGAGCAGTACTTC. This codes for CASSPRQGVSYEQYF.

This chain's CDR3 is CASSPGQGSNEQFF. In DNA form, the CDR3 reads TGTGCCAGCAGCCCGGGACAGGGATCTAATGAGCAGTTCTTC. This chain uses TRBV7-2 with TRBJ2-1; 9 positions agree with TRBD1. V lost 5 bases to trimming and J lost 7 bases; unmatched junction nucleotides: 6. CDR3 length equals 14 residues. CDR1 is SGHTA, CDR2 FQGNSA, per germline.

This chain connects TRBV11-3 to TRBJ2-5; the match to TRBD2 covers 8 bases. With 5 bases clipped from V and 4 bases from J, the junction kept 15 bases outside the gene matches. Germline loops: CDR1 SGHNT, CDR2 YENEEA. This CDR3 has 17 residues. CDR3 sequence reads: CASSRGLAGKAGETQYF. Here the CDR3 DNA reads TGTGCCAGCAGCCGGGGGCTAGCGGGCAAGGCGGGAGAGACCCAGTACTTC.

This chain connects TRBV10-1 to TRBJ1-2, with TRBD1 identical over 7 bases. The junction had 3 bases not matched to a gene; V was cut back by 4 bases and J by 4 bases. This CDR3 region has 13 residues. CDR1 and CDR2 (germline): WNHNN, SYGVQD (reference sequence). The CDR3 region is CASSAGQVYGYTF. CDR3 DNA: TGCGCCAGCAGTGCAGGACAGGTCTATGGCTACACCTTC.

The chain is built from TRBV28 and TRBJ1-5, with D possibly being TRBD1 (5 bases). From germline, CDR1 is MDHEN and CDR2 SYDVKM. This CDR3 is built from 16 residues. V lost 4 bases to trimming and J lost 2 bases, with 15 bases between them. The CDR3 nucleotides are TGTGCCAGCAGTTATCGCCGGGGGATTGGCAATCAGCCCCAGCATTTT. It is translated as CASSYRRGIGNQPQHF.

The chain joins TRBV19 to TRBJ1-1; perhaps TRBD1 as D (5 bases). The CDR3 is 12 residues long. Between the trimmed V and J ends, which lost 5 bases and 4 bases, there was a span of 8 bases. Per germline, CDR1 LNHDA and CDR2 SQIVND (reference sequence). The CDR3 sequence is CASSVGGTEAFF. Written as DNA, the CDR3 is TGTGCCAGTAGTGTGGGGGGCACTGAAGCTTTCTTT.

This chain joins TRBV13 and TRBJ2-7; 8 nucleotides align to TRBD2. The CDR3 consists of 14 residues. V was clipped by 6 bases and J by 0 bases; unmatched bases: 4. Germline CDR1 and CDR2: PRHDT and FYEKMQ (reference sequence). The CDR3 coding sequence is TGTGCCAGCAGAGCGGGGGCCCACTCCTACGAGCAGTACTTC. Translated: CASRAGAHSYEQYF.

The chain has TRBV11-2 and TRBJ1-1, with D hard to call. V was pared by 4 bases and J by 5 bases, with 11 bases between. This CDR3 region has 13 residues. CDR1 SGHAT and CDR2 FQNNGV come from the germline V gene. The CDR3 sequence is CASSSTEVTEAFF. For the CDR3, the DNA is TGTGCCAGCAGCTCAACGGAGGTTACTGAAGCTTTCTTT.

The chain uses TRBV18 and TRBJ2-7; unclear D gene. Trimming removed 5 bases at V and 3 bases at J, with 11 bases between. This CDR3 is built from 13 residues. Per germline, CDR1 KGHSH and CDR2 LQKENI. As DNA, the CDR3 is TGTGCCAGCTCATCGGGTTCTCTCTACGAGCAGTACTTC. Its translation: CASSSGSLYEQYF.